The 3 T cell receptor beta chains given below trace back to one sample, sequenced in a study of blood T cell repertoires in COVID-19. Profiling relied on immunoSEQ multiplex PCR, and the TCRdb table lists in-frame clones only, not all of them. Among about 170,000 clones listed, approximately 81% were seen once. Input material: peripheral blood. The receptors were gathered from a human donor with acute or convalescent COVID-19. The donor label of this sample is uncertain.

This chain uses TRBV27 with TRBJ1-5; tentative D call: TRBD1 (5 bases). CDR3 length: 14 residues. Deletions cut 7 bases from V and 7 bases from J, with 17 bases between. CDR1 is MNHEY and CDR2 is SMNVEV in the germline V gene (reference sequence). The CDR3 DNA sequence: TGTGCCAGCAAAGAAGGCAGGGTTGGGCAGCCCCAGCATTTT. It codes for CASKEGRVGQPQHF.

The chain links TRBV11-3 to TRBJ2-2, with D tentatively TRBD2 (7 bases). V lost 8 bases and J 3 bases, leaving 16 bases between the germline ends. Germline values: CDR1 SGHNT, CDR2 YENEEA. This CDR3 has 15 amino acids. CDR3 residues: CASWKGGADTGELFF. The CDR3 DNA reads TGTGCCAGCTGGAAAGGGGGGGCGGACACCGGGGAGCTGTTTTTT.

This chain uses TRBV2 with TRBJ2-7; 12 nucleotides align to TRBD1. With V trimmed by 10 bases and J by 5 bases, 6 bases remained unmatched. The CDR3 has 13 residues. CDR1 is SNHLY and CDR2 is FYNNEI in the germline V gene. CDR3 in amino acids: CAISGQGAHEQYF. DNA of the CDR3: TGTGCCATCTCGGGACAGGGGGCTCACGAGCAGTACTTC.